The 31 T cell receptor beta chains below were found in one sample sequenced in a study of spatial heterogeneity in lung cancer. TCRdb called the 5' RACE reads again in MiXCR, with one record for every CDR3 protein. The sample holds tens of thousands of distinct CDR3 sequences, roughly 5% seen once. Time point here: sample taken at primary tumor resection. Without sorting, whole RNA was sequenced from tumor, nontumor lung or frozen PBMC. The sequences come from PBMCs, collected at surgery. All receptors come from a female donor with early-stage non-small cell lung cancer.

The sample holds many counts of this clonotype. The rearrangement uses TRBV5-4 and TRBJ2-3, with D perhaps TRBD1 (5 bases). Trimming left V 5 bases short and J 0 bases short, with 13 bases between. This CDR3 region has 15 residues. Germline V CDR1 and CDR2: SGHNT, YYREEE (reference sequence). In DNA, the CDR3 is TGTGCCAGCAGTCGACAGTTCGCTAGCACAGATACGCAGTATTTT. It specifies CASSRQFASTDTQYF. Using reference TRBV5-4 and TRBJ2-3 for the parts outside the CDR3, the full variable domain is ETGVTQSPTHLIKTRGQQVTLRCSSQSGHNTVSWYQQALGQGPQFIFQYYREEENGRGNFPPRFSGLQFPNYSSELNVNALELDDSALYLCASSRQFASTDTQYFGPGTRLTVL.

This clonotype was recorded at least ten times. The gene calls are TRBV6-2 or TRBV6-3 and TRBJ1-1, with D perhaps TRBD1 (5 bases). Germline V lookup: CDR1 MNHEY, CDR2 SVGEGT. Trimming left V 8 bases short and J 1 base short, with 11 bases between. The CDR3 has 13 residues. CDR3 bases: TGTGCCAGCGGGGGGGTTGGGAACACTGAAGCTTTCTTT. It encodes CASGGVGNTEAFF.

This clonotype was seen repeatedly, ten times or more. J is TRBJ1-2 and V is TRBV27; TRBD1 aligns across 8 bases. The CDR3 length is 14 residues. V lost 6 bases to trimming and J lost 0 bases; unmatched junction nucleotides: 3. Looked up from germline, CDR1 is MNHEY and CDR2 is SMNVEV (reference sequence). CDR3 nucleotide sequence: TGTGCCAGCAGCCTACAGGGGGCTAACTATGGCTACACCTTC. Encoded protein: CASSLQGANYGYTF.

This clonotype was observed at least ten times. The chain links TRBV10-3 to TRBJ1-4; TRBD1 aligns across 9 bases. With V trimmed by 4 bases and J by 7 bases, 13 bases remained unmatched. Per germline, CDR1 ENHRY and CDR2 SYGVKD. This CDR3 spans 17 amino acids. This CDR3 reads CAISGQGVGGSSEKLFF. The CDR3 DNA reads as TGTGCCATCAGTGGACAGGGGGTCGGAGGATCGAGTGAAAAACTGTTTTTT.

Ten or more counts support this clonotype. The rearrangement uses TRBV12-5 and TRBJ2-2; no clear D. CDR3 length equals 14 residues. The V and J ends lost 6 bases and 4 bases respectively, with 12 bases between them. Germline lookup yields CDR1 LGHNT and CDR2 FRNRAP. The CDR3 loop reads CASGASDGTGELFF. CDR3 in DNA: TGTGCTAGTGGCGCCTCAGACGGCACCGGGGAGCTGTTTTTT. The full variable domain, in which reference TRBV12-5 and TRBJ2-2 provide the parts outside the CDR3, is DARVTQTPRHKVTEMGQEVTMRCQPILGHNTVFWYRQTMMQGLELLAYFRNRAPLDDSGMPKDRFSAEMPDATLATLKIQPSEPRDSAVYFCASGASDGTGELFFGEGSRLTVL.

This clonotype has just a few counts. The CDR3 DNA reads as TGTGCCAGCAGCCGAACGATTTCCGATTCACCCCTCCACTTT. This encodes CASSRTISDSPLHF. This sequence joins TRBV7-2 and TRBJ1-6; no reliable D call. Per germline, CDR1 SGHTA and CDR2 FQGNSA. V dropped 5 bases and J dropped 8 bases, with 13 bases sitting between them. The CDR3 covers 14 residues.

This clonotype occurred many times. The CDR3 nucleotides read TGTGCCAGCAGGGTGCGGAGCACAGATACGCAGTATTTT. Its translation is CASRVRSTDTQYF. This chain connects TRBV7-9 to TRBJ2-3; D is undetermined. Trimming stripped 6 bases from V and 0 bases from J, with 7 bases between. This CDR3 comprises 13 residues. Germline V gives CDR1 SEHNR, CDR2 FQNEAQ (reference sequence).

This clonotype was counted many times. V is TRBV9 and J is TRBJ2-5, with 8 bases fitting TRBD1. V was pared by 2 bases and J by 9 bases, with 9 bases of the junction left unmatched. Germline V gives CDR1 SGDLS, CDR2 YYNGEE. The CDR3 contains 14 residues. CDR3 residues: CASSVGTGREAQYF. Written as DNA, the CDR3 is TGTGCCAGCAGCGTCGGGACAGGACGCGAGGCCCAGTACTTC.

The genes are TRBV20-1 and TRBJ2-5; 9 bases agree with TRBD2. Germline-derived CDR1 and CDR2 are DFQATT and SNEGSKA (reference sequence). V lost 6 bases to trimming and J lost 4 bases; unmatched junction nucleotides: 9. The CDR3 length is 14 residues. The CDR3 region is CSASLAGSGETQYF. In DNA, the CDR3 is TGCAGTGCCTCCCTAGCGGGGAGTGGAGAGACCCAGTACTTC.

This clonotype was counted many times. The rearrangement joins TRBV3-1 to TRBJ1-6, with D possibly TRBD1 on 5 matching bases. This CDR3 has 14 residues. Germline V gene sequence: CDR1 LGHDT, CDR2 YNNKEL (reference sequence). V was cut by 4 bases and J by 5 bases, with 9 bases left in between. CDR3 DNA sequence: TGTGCCAGCAGCCGGGCGGGGGATAATTCACCCCTCCACTTT. Its protein is CASSRAGDNSPLHF.

Only a few counts were recorded for this clonotype. The chain uses TRBV9 and TRBJ2-3, with 9 nucleotides matching TRBD1. V dropped 4 bases and J dropped 6; count of bases not matched to a gene: 9. CDR1 is SGDLS and CDR2 is YYNGEE in the germline V gene. The CDR3 runs 15 residues. The CDR3 sequence: CASSPRTGVGDTQYF. The CDR3 coding sequence is TGTGCCAGCAGCCCGCGGACAGGGGTGGGGGATACGCAGTATTTT. Complete variable domain (other parts from reference TRBV9 and TRBJ2-3): DSGVTQTPKHLITATGQRVTLRCSPRSGDLSVYWYQQSLDQGLQFLIQYYNGEERAKGNILERFSAQQFPDLHSELNLSSLELGDSALYFCASSPRTGVGDTQYFGPGTRLTVL.

The chain carries TRBV7-3 and TRBJ2-3; 7 nucleotides align to TRBD1. This CDR3 spans 17 amino acids. The ends lost 0 bases at V and 3 bases at J; junction bases unmatched: 9. Per the germline V gene, CDR1 is SGHTA and CDR2 is FQGTGA. The CDR3, as DNA: TGTGCCAGCAGCTTAACCCCGACAGGGAGAAGGACAGATACGCAGTATTTT. Translation: CASSLTPTGRRTDTQYF.

The V gene is TRBV12-3 or TRBV12-4, the J gene TRBJ1-3; 9 bases align to TRBD1. The CDR3 has 16 amino acids. V lost 6 bases, J lost 0 bases, and 6 bases stayed unmatched. DNA for the CDR3: TGTGCCAGCAGAAGGACAGGGGCCTCCTCTGGAAACACCATATATTTT. This translates into CASRRTGASSGNTIYF.

This clonotype was recorded a few times. This chain joins TRBV30 and TRBJ2-2; either TRBD1 or TRBD2 may fit D (5 bases each). Germline V gene data show CDR1 as GTSNPN and CDR2 as SVGIG (reference sequence). The CDR3 runs to 16 residues. Trimming cost V 3 bases and J 6 bases, with 20 bases left between them. For the CDR3, the DNA is TGTGCCTGGAGAGTAGCAGGGAAGAGGGTTGCCGGGGAGCTGTTTTTT. Translating it yields CAWRVAGKRVAGELFF.

This clonotype was found many times. The chain combines TRBV12-3 or TRBV12-4 with TRBJ2-1, with D perhaps matching TRBD2 (5 bases). The V gene lost 7 bases and the J gene lost 6 bases, with 19 bases spanning the gap. The CDR3 extends over 15 amino acids. As DNA, the CDR3 is TGTGCCAGCACCAAAAACGGGCTAGCAACCAATGAGCAGTTCTTC. Protein: CASTKNGLATNEQFF.

This clonotype was found a few times. The V call is TRBV7-2, the J call TRBJ2-5, with D hard to call. The CDR3 contains 16 residues. Germline assignment: CDR1 SGHTA and CDR2 FQGNSA. V dropped 3 bases and J dropped 0 bases, with 14 bases sitting between them. CDR3 residues: CASSFNNPGNQETQYF. For the CDR3, the DNA is TGTGCCAGCAGCTTCAATAATCCTGGAAACCAAGAGACCCAGTACTTC.

This clonotype was detected many times. The V and J genes are TRBV11-2 and TRBJ2-5; TRBD2 matches at 9 bases. The CDR3 runs to 15 residues. The V segment lost 3 bases and the J segment 3 bases; nucleotides outside the gene matches: 5. The germline CDR1 and CDR2 sequences are SGHAT and FQNNGV. CDR3 residues: CASSFMTSGEETQYF. The CDR3 nucleotides are TGTGCCAGCAGCTTTATGACTAGCGGTGAAGAGACCCAGTACTTC.

The chain uses TRBV2 and TRBJ2-7, with D unclear. The CDR3 is 12 residues long. Trimming left V 8 bases short and J 3 bases short, with 11 bases between. Germline V CDR1 and CDR2: SNHLY, FYNNEI. In DNA form, the CDR3 reads TGTGCCAGCGAAAACACGATCTACGAGCAGTACTTC. Translation gives CASENTIYEQYF.

By frequency in the sample, this clonotype is medium-sized. The CDR3 DNA sequence: TGTGCCAGCAGTTTGACTAGCGGGGGGCAAGAGACCCAGTACTTC. Residues: CASSLTSGGQETQYF. The gene calls are TRBV12-3 or TRBV12-4 and TRBJ2-5; TRBD2 agrees at 13 bases. The junction had 0 bases not matched to a gene; V was cut back by 3 bases and J by 2 bases. This CDR3 contains 15 residues.

A remark on this clonotype: At one boundary the junction diverges from the germline segment, which might be a read error. The gene calls are TRBV5-1 and TRBJ2-1, with a tentative D call TRBD1 (5 bases). This CDR3 has 16 amino acids. CDR1 and CDR2 (germline): SGHRS, YFSETQ. CDR3 coding DNA: TGCGGCAGCAGCTTGCTTCTACAGGAAAGGTCCAATGAGCAGTTCTTC. It encodes CGSSLLLQERSNEQFF.

This clonotype was recorded many times. V usage is TRBV7-2 and J usage is TRBJ1-5, with 9 bases fitting TRBD1. Germline assignment: CDR1 SGHTA and CDR2 FQGNSA. This CDR3 region has 17 residues. After removal of 1 base from V and 6 bases from J, the junction contained 10 bases not matched to a gene. The CDR3 bases are TGTGCCAGCAGCTTAGACGGGACAGGGTATAATGGTCAGCCCCAGCATTTT. Its protein product is CASSLDGTGYNGQPQHF.

This clonotype came up many times. V usage is TRBV2 and J usage is TRBJ2-7; weak D call: TRBD1 (6 bases). The germline CDR1 and CDR2 sequences are SNHLY and FYNNEI. The CDR3 spans 13 residues. V was cut by 7 bases and J by 3 bases, with 13 bases left in between. CDR3: CASTWDNRYEQYF. The CDR3, as DNA: TGTGCCAGCACCTGGGACAACCGCTACGAGCAGTACTTC.

This clonotype was observed a few times. The chain links TRBV6-2 or TRBV6-3 to TRBJ1-5, with no clear D. The CDR3 is 17 residues long. V shed 2 bases and J shed 6 bases, with 20 bases lying between them. Germline V CDR1 and CDR2: MNHEY, SVGEGT. CDR3 sequence reads: CASSYLNGLEKSQPQHF. CDR3 coding DNA: TGTGCCAGCAGTTACCTGAACGGACTGGAAAAGAGTCAGCCCCAGCATTTT.

This clonotype was seen many times. The chain is built from TRBV9 and TRBJ1-1; no definite D call. V gave up 0 bases and J gave up 1 base, with 4 bases separating them. Per the germline V gene, CDR1 is SGDLS and CDR2 is YYNGEE. CDR3 length: 13 amino acids. DNA for the CDR3: TGTGCCAGCAGCGTAGCTCCGAACACTGAAGCTTTCTTT. This encodes CASSVAPNTEAFF.

This clonotype was seen at least ten times. The V gene is TRBV6-2 or TRBV6-3, the J gene TRBJ1-5; D ambiguous. V shed 6 bases and J shed 3 bases, with 12 bases lying between them. CDR3 length equals 14 residues. Per germline, CDR1 MNHEY and CDR2 SVGEGT. CDR3 nucleotides: TGTGCCAGCAGCCCAGTTGCTTTCAATCAGCCCCAGCATTTT. Its translation: CASSPVAFNQPQHF.

CDR3 in DNA: TGTGCCAGCAGCGATGGACAGATAGCCAAAAACATTCAGTACTTC. Translation gives CASSDGQIAKNIQYF. This chain connects TRBV12-3 or TRBV12-4 to TRBJ2-4, with D possibly being TRBD1 (6 bases). CDR3 length: 15 amino acids. The V end was cut by 6 bases, the J end by 0 bases, with 12 bases between.

This clonotype has a count of ten or more. In DNA, the CDR3 is TGCAGCGCTCTAGGTGGGGTCGAGTACGAGCAGTACTTC. Translating gives CSALGGVEYEQYF. This chain joins TRBV29-1 and TRBJ2-7; D unclear. Germline loops: CDR1 SQVTM, CDR2 ANQGSEA. Trimming left V 7 bases short and J 4 bases short, with 17 bases between. This CDR3 comprises 13 residues.

In its sample, this clonotype was seen a few times. The chain couples TRBV2 to TRBJ2-3, with 8 bases matching TRBD2. Trimming took 5 bases from V and 2 from J; bases not matched to a gene: 3. The CDR3 spans 14 residues. Germline lookup yields CDR1 SNHLY and CDR2 FYNNEI. The CDR3 DNA reads as TGTGCCAGCAGTACAGCGGGGGACACAGATACGCAGTATTTT. Its protein product is CASSTAGDTDTQYF.

This clonotype was detected only a few times. The chain combines TRBV5-1 with TRBJ1-4; TRBD1 agrees at 8 bases. V lost 7 bases and J lost 6; bases outside the gene matches: 8. This CDR3 comprises 14 residues. From germline, CDR1 is SGHRS and CDR2 YFSETQ. The CDR3 loop is CASSLDRADEKLFF. CDR3 bases: TGCGCCAGCTCCTTGGACAGGGCTGATGAAAAACTGTTTTTT. Supplemented by reference TRBV5-1 and TRBJ1-4, the full variable domain reads KAGVTQTPRYLIKTRGQQVTLSCSPISGHRSVSWYQQTPGQGLQFLFEYFSETQRNKGNFPGRFSGRQFSNSRSEMNVSTLELGDSALYLCASSLDRADEKLFFGSGTQLSVL.

This clonotype was seen repeatedly, ten times or more. The rearrangement uses TRBV12-5 and TRBJ1-2; D is unresolved. The CDR3 totals 16 residues. Germline CDR1 LGHNT, CDR2 FRNRAP. Trimming shortened V by 1 base and J by 0 bases, and 12 bases separated the two germline ends. The CDR3 region is CASGLDQQIANYGYTF. The CDR3 DNA reads as TGTGCTAGTGGTTTGGACCAACAAATAGCTAACTATGGCTACACCTTC.

Many counts were recorded for this clonotype. V gene TRBV15 combines with J gene TRBJ2-1; 9 bases match TRBD1. V lost 1 base to trimming and J lost 9 bases; unmatched junction nucleotides: 4. Germline V gene sequence: CDR1 LNHNV, CDR2 YYDKDF (reference sequence). The CDR3 has 14 amino acids. The CDR3, as DNA: TGTGCCACCAGCAGAGGGGACAGGGTTCGTGAGCAGTTCTTC. Amino acid sequence: CATSRGDRVREQFF.